Below, 19 T cell receptor beta chains from the same sample are listed, as sequenced in a study of brain T cells in children with intractable seizures. TCRdb's table, derived via immunoSEQ multiplex PCR, lists solely in-frame clones and lacks some. This sample has around 340,000 clones, with about 93% found just once. Time point meaning: blood from clinic visit 5 months post-surgery; TSC patient then seizure free. Sample: peripheral blood, taken less than 6 months after surgery. The receptor source for this set is a boy younger than two with tuberous sclerosis and intractable seizures.

The V and J genes are TRBV13 and TRBJ1-2; 11 nucleotides line up with TRBD1. Trimming cost V 5 bases and J 8 bases; bases outside gene matches: 7. From germline, CDR1 is PRHDT and CDR2 FYEKMQ (reference sequence). This CDR3 is 14 amino acids long. The CDR3 nucleotides are TGTGCCAGCAGCCCCCCGGACAGGGGGCTCGGCTACACCTTC. This sequence encodes CASSPPDRGLGYTF.

This clone has a single count. The chain joins TRBV9 to TRBJ1-2; D gene ambiguous. The CDR3 consists of 13 residues. Trimming removed 0 bases at V and 2 bases at J, with 5 bases between. Germline CDR1 and CDR2: SGDLS and YYNGEE. CDR3 amino acids: CASSVEQNYGYTF. CDR3 nucleotide sequence: TGTGCCAGCAGCGTAGAACAGAACTATGGCTACACCTTC.

The chain links TRBV7-9 to TRBJ2-3, with a possible D match to TRBD2 (5 bases). The ends were cut back, 0 bases at V and 3 bases at J, with 13 bases in the middle. This CDR3 is 16 amino acids long. From germline, CDR1 is SEHNR and CDR2 FQNEAQ (reference sequence). The CDR3 spells CASSLASRVRTDTQYF. CDR3 sequence (DNA): TGTGCCAGCAGCTTAGCGTCGCGGGTGAGAACAGATACGCAGTATTTT. Combining the CDR3 with reference TRBV7-9 and TRBJ2-3 gives the whole variable domain DTGVSQNPRHKITKRGQNVTFRCDPISEHNRLYWYRQTLGQGPEFLTYFQNEAQLEKSRLLSDRFSAERPKGSFSTLEIQRTEQGDSAMYLCASSLASRVRTDTQYFGPGTRLTVL.

This clone was seen a handful of times. The V call is TRBV20-1, the J call TRBJ1-1; D not certain. V dropped 2 bases and J dropped 11 bases, with 9 bases sitting between them. Germline assignment: CDR1 DFQATT and CDR2 SNEGSKA (reference sequence). The length of the CDR3 is 10 residues. In DNA form, the CDR3 reads TGCAGTGCTAGACGGGAGAGGGCTTTCTTT. Translation gives CSARRERAFF.

V and J are TRBV24-1 and TRBJ2-1, with 8 bases aligning to TRBD2. There are 17 residues in the CDR3. Germline lookup yields CDR1 KGHDR and CDR2 SFDVKD. Unmatched junction bases numbered 3, after V lost 0 bases and J lost 0 bases. As DNA, the CDR3 is TGTGCCACCAGTGATTTGGACGGGACTAGCTCCTACAATGAGCAGTTCTTC. It specifies CATSDLDGTSSYNEQFF.

In its sample, this clone was seen a few times. The chain combines TRBV5-1 with TRBJ1-6, with TRBD1 matching over 10 bases. The CDR3 runs to 16 residues. V gave up 3 bases and J gave up 8 bases; unmatched junction bases: 8. Per the germline V gene, CDR1 is SGHRS and CDR2 is YFSETQ. The DNA of the CDR3 is TGCGCCAGCAGCTCGGGACAGGGGATGGCCTATTCACCCCTCCACTTT. As protein: CASSSGQGMAYSPLHF.

This chain links TRBV11-1 with TRBJ2-7; 10 nucleotides line up with TRBD1. The junction had 5 bases not matched to a gene; V was cut back by 3 bases and J by 6 bases. The germline V gene has CDR1 SGHAT and CDR2 FQDESV (reference sequence). This CDR3 contains 14 residues. The CDR3 loop is CASSFRDRGREQYF. In nucleotides, the CDR3 is TGTGCCAGCAGCTTCCGGGACAGGGGTCGCGAGCAGTACTTC.

This chain connects TRBV7-4 to TRBJ1-5; TRBD1 matches at 8 bases. V trimming: 3 bases; J trimming: 7 bases; junction bases outside the gene matches: 14. Looked up from germline, CDR1 is SGHVT and CDR2 is SQSDAQ. This CDR3 spans 17 amino acids. The CDR3: CASSLEGQGKRGQPQHF. CDR3 nucleotide sequence: TGTGCCAGCAGCTTGGAAGGACAGGGAAAGAGGGGCCAGCCCCAGCATTTT.

This chain joins TRBV5-6 and TRBJ2-7; D is undetermined. Germline CDR1 reads SGHDT; CDR2 reads YYEEEE. The V end was cut by 7 bases, the J end by 6 bases, with 20 bases between. This CDR3 contains 14 residues. CDR3 sequence reads: CASDLNPPRGEQYF. The DNA for the CDR3 is TGTGCCAGCGACCTCAATCCCCCGCGCGGCGAGCAGTACTTC.

The chain recombines TRBV11-1 with TRBJ1-2; possibly TRBD1 for D (6 bases). In germline, CDR1 is SGHAT, CDR2 FQDESV (reference sequence). Trimming left V 5 bases short and J 0 bases short, with 13 bases between. The CDR3 contains 15 residues. This CDR3 is CASSASGAANYGYTF. The CDR3 DNA reads TGTGCCAGCAGCGCTTCAGGGGCAGCTAACTATGGCTACACCTTC.

The chain links TRBV10-1 to TRBJ2-7; 13 positions match TRBD2. The germline V gene encodes CDR1 WNHNN and CDR2 SYGVQD (reference sequence). The CDR3 is 17 amino acids. Trimming took 3 bases from V and 3 from J; bases not matched to a gene: 8. CDR3 sequence reads: CASSDTELAGGSYEQYF. The CDR3 nucleotides read TGCGCCAGCAGTGACACCGAACTAGCGGGAGGGAGCTACGAGCAGTACTTC.

This sequence joins TRBV19 and TRBJ2-1, with 12 positions matching TRBD2. Per the germline V gene, CDR1 is LNHDA and CDR2 is SQIVND (reference sequence). V trimming: 3 bases; J trimming: 4 bases; junction bases outside the gene matches: 7. The CDR3 consists of 17 residues. The CDR3 reads CASSISRTSGIYNEQFF. The DNA of the CDR3 is TGTGCCAGTAGTATTTCCAGGACTAGCGGGATATACAATGAGCAGTTCTTC.

The chain is built from TRBV3-1 (or the pseudogene TRBV3-2) and TRBJ2-1, with D perhaps TRBD1 or TRBD2 (5 bases each). The CDR3 consists of 15 residues. The V end lost 6 bases, the J end lost 3 bases, and 15 bases lay between the germline ends. The germline V gene encodes CDR1 LGHDT and CDR2 YNNKEL (reference sequence). DNA of the CDR3: TGTGCCAGCAGGCACGGGACGCCTGGCTACAATGAGCAGTTCTTC. Amino acids: CASRHGTPGYNEQFF.

The V and J genes are TRBV29-1 and TRBJ2-7, with TRBD1 as a possible D gene (5 bases). Trimming left V 4 bases short and J 2 bases short, with 9 bases between. CDR3 length: 12 amino acids. CDR1 and CDR2 (germline): SQVTM, ANQGSEA. The CDR3, as DNA: TGCAGCGTTGGGGGCTCTACCTACGAGCAGTACTTC. This encodes CSVGGSTYEQYF.

CDR3 nucleotide sequence: TGTGCCAGCAGCCCCGCCCGGGAGACCTATAGCAATCAGCCCCAGCATTTT. It specifies CASSPARETYSNQPQHF. V usage is TRBV7-8 and J usage is TRBJ1-5; D ambiguous. Germline lookup yields CDR1 SGHVS and CDR2 FQNEAQ. The CDR3 totals 17 residues. V dropped 5 bases and J dropped 0 bases, with 17 bases sitting between them.

Only a few counts were recorded for this clone. The J gene is TRBJ2-5, the V gene TRBV19; TRBD1 agrees at 7 bases. This CDR3 spans 13 amino acids. The V gene end was trimmed by 7 bases and the J gene end by 5 bases; junction bases not matched to a gene: 7. Germline V lookup: CDR1 LNHDA, CDR2 SQIVND (reference sequence). CDR3 bases: TGTGCCAGTACGAACAGGGGCGAGGAGACCCAGTACTTC. It codes for CASTNRGEETQYF. Variable domain in full (rest from reference TRBV19 and TRBJ2-5): DGGITQSPKYLFRKEGQNVTLSCEQNLNHDAMYWYRQDPGQGLRLIYYSQIVNDFQKGDIAEGYSVSREKKESFPLTVTSAQKNPTAFYLCASTNRGEETQYFGPGTRLLVL.

This chain uses TRBV6-2 or TRBV6-3 with TRBJ2-7, with D hard to call. Deletions cut 5 bases from V and 3 bases from J, with 8 bases between. The CDR3 contains 12 residues. In germline, CDR1 is MNHEY, CDR2 SVGEGT. CDR3 nucleotide sequence: TGTGCCAGCAGTATTGGGAACTACGAGCAGTACTTC. Translation gives CASSIGNYEQYF.

The gene calls are TRBV5-1 and TRBJ2-7, with TRBD2 identical over 7 bases. The CDR3 length is 14 residues. J gave up 2 bases and V 1 base, and 3 bases lay outside the gene matches. Germline CDR1 SGHRS, CDR2 YFSETQ. CDR3 DNA: TGCGCCAGCAGCTTGACCGCGGGAGCCTACGAGCAGTACTTC. This translates into CASSLTAGAYEQYF. Filled out from reference TRBV5-1 and TRBJ2-7, the complete variable domain reads KAGVTQTPRYLIKTRGQQVTLSCSPISGHRSVSWYQQTPGQGLQFLFEYFSETQRNKGNFPGRFSGRQFSNSRSEMNVSTLELGDSALYLCASSLTAGAYEQYFGPGTRLTVT.

In DNA, the CDR3 is TGTGCCAGCAGCGAACCCGGGATCACAGATACGCAGTATTTT. It yields the protein CASSEPGITDTQYF. The chain is built from TRBV7-2 and TRBJ2-3; D might be TRBD2 (5 bases). CDR3 length equals 14 residues. Trimming cost V 5 bases and J 2 bases, with 11 bases left between them. Germline CDR1 SGHTA, CDR2 FQGNSA.